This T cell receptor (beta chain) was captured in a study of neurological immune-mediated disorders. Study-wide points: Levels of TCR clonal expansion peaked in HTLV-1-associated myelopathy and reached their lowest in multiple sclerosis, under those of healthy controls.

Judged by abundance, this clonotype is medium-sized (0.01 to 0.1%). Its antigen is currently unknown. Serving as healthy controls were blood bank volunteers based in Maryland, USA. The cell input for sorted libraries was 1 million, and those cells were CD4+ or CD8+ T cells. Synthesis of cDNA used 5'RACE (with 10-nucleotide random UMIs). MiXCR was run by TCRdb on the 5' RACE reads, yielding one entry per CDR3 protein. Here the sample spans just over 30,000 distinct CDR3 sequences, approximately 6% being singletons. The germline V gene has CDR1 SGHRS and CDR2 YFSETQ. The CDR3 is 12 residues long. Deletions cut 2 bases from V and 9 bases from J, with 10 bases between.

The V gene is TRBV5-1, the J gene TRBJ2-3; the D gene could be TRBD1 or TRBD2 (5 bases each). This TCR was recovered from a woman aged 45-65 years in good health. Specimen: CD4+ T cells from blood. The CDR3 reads CASSFQGETQYF. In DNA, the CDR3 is TGCGCCAGCAGCTTTCAAGGGGAGACGCAGTATTTT.